This TCR beta chain came from a study of T-cell memory formation after mild COVID-19. On this clonotype: As yet, its antigen is unknown.

This CDR3 comprises 14 residues. CDR1 DFQATT and CDR2 SNEGSKA come from the germline V gene (reference sequence). Trimming pared 3 bases from V and 4 bases from J, leaving 15 bases between. Via MiXCR, TCRdb re-called the 5' RACE reads, giving one row per CDR3 protein. There are approximately 250,000 distinct CDR3 sequences in the sample; approximately 16% occur only once, and around a fifth lies in the top ten. Findings and limits, study-wide: Contracting CD4+ clones lay largely in CM and EM, with CD8+ ones residing in EMRA. Within pre-infection memory, some responding clones were found, suggesting cross-reactive memory joined.

The chain employs TRBV20-1 and TRBJ1-1, with D tentatively TRBD1 (6 bases). What was sequenced was PBMCs or a T cell subset sorted from them (not recorded which). The receptor was isolated from a young man who had mild COVID-19 (a few samples of this study predate the infection). Cell type and time point are not known. CDR3 nucleotide sequence: TGCAGTGCTAGGCGGGGGCGAGGAGTCACTGAAGCTTTCTTT. It translates to CSARRGRGVTEAFF.